This section outlines one T cell receptor beta chain sequence together with its context. The antigen is not known. Different DNA sequences within this sample yield the same CDR3. Naive CD8 cells lacked CD45RO, underwent positive selection for CCR7 and left out terminally differentiated effector memory CD45RA+ cells. Here immunoSEQ multiplex PCR was the method, and the copy in TCRdb shows in-frame clones only, minus some. This table holds around 2,000,000 clones, about 95% found once. Germline values: CDR1 MNHEY, CDR2 SMNVEV (reference sequence). The length of the CDR3 is 16 residues. V was clipped by 5 bases and J by 0 bases, with 17 bases between them. The source of the sample is a study of shared clonotypes between healthy human individuals. Study at large: Each donor had three CD4 naive, three CD4 memory, two CD8 naive and one CD8 memory plate. Broader study findings: Although depth was large, rarefaction showed that sequencing of the sorted subsets was incomplete.

The sample consisted of naive CD8+ T cells sorted from blood. The receptor's source is a man aged 18 to 29 in good health. The rearrangement joins TRBV27 to TRBJ2-7; D not certain. CDR3 region: CASSPSRGPTSYEQYF. The CDR3 DNA follows: TGTGCCAGCAGTCCATCGAGAGGTCCCACCTCCTACGAGCAGTACTTC.